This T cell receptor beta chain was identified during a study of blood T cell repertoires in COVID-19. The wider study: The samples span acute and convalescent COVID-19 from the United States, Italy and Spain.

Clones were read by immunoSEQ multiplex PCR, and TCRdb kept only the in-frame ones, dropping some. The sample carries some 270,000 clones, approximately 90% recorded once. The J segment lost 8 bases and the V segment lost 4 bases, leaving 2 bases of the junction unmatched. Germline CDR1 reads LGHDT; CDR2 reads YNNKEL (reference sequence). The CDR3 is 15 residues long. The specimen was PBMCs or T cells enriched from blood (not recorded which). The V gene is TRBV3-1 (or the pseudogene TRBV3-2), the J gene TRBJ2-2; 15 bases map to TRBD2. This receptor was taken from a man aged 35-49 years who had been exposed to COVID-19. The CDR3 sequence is CASSLGTSGRGELFF. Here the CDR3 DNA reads TGTGCCAGCAGCCTGGGGACTAGCGGGAGGGGGGAGCTGTTTTTT.